The clone carrying this T cell receptor (beta chain) has just a few counts. CDR1 is DFQATT, CDR2 SNEGSKA, per germline (reference sequence). The CDR3 has 13 amino acids. V shed 4 bases and J shed 0 bases, with 8 bases lying between them. This sample is part of a study of response to subunit inactivated influenza vaccine. Each CDR3 protein gets one entry after TCRdb re-called the RT-PCR reads with MiXCR. Of around 750,000 distinct CDR3 sequences listed, 21% were seen once; the top ten hold 9.5% to 13%. The genes are TRBV20-1 and TRBJ2-3; the D is unclear. The sequence was collected from a man aged 50-60 years who received an inactivated influenza vaccine. Sequenced material: PBMCs from blood, taken 5 days after vaccination. The CDR3 coding sequence is TGCAGTGCTAATGTGGGAAGCACAGATACGCAGTATTTT. Encoded protein: CSANVGSTDTQYF.